One T cell receptor (beta chain) is described in this entry. Its antigen has not been determined. No much larger clonotype is one base removed from it; base qualities were not supplied. TCRbeta CDR3 regions were amplified from genomic DNA using the immunoSEQ Assay, a bias-controlled multiplex PCR. The study's own analysis went as follows. Nucleated cell counts per sample were estimated from amplification of reference gene primers within the assay. To quantify the absolute abundance of each unique TCRbeta CDR3 rearrangement, sequence reads were collapsed and filtered. For each sample, productive Simpson clonality was calculated by taking the square root of Simpson's diversity index across productive rearrangements. TCRdb's version of the immuneACCESS table is confined to in-frame rearrangements and falls short of the full clone set. An unresolved V gene accounts for under half of the shortfall where checked; the remainder is of unknown origin. V and J calls and clone size are copied from that table; D and trimming were computed from the DNA. Counted in this sample were over 150,000 clones; 80% to 90% of them appeared once. The ten largest clones take up roughly 8.9% of the sample.

According to the germline V gene, CDR1 reads MNHNS and CDR2 reads SASEGT. Between the V and J ends, shortened by 3 bases and 9 bases respectively, the junction contains 18 bases. The CDR3 spans 15 residues, from the cysteine through the phenylalanine. Here the CDR3 DNA is all that survives: 45 bases in frame from base 1. This entry is derived from a study of blood T cell repertoires in COVID-19 (dated by TCRdb to about 2020). Regarding the research as a whole: Samples covering the acute and convalescent phases of COVID-19 were provided by collaborators in the United States, Italy and Spain. Deeply sampled blood TCRbeta repertoires from subjects exposed to, actively infected with, or recovered from COVID-19 were included in the dataset. Where available, HLA class I and class II types were taken from metadata supplied by the sample provider and were not determined by assay-based typing. The sample metadata nearly always contained a de-identified subject ID, COVID-19 status, age in years and sex. The samples were drawn from two sources: the first 160 participants of the ongoing ImmuneRACE study, and 1,200 or so subjects contributed by 6 global collaborators. The prospective study material was composed of cDNA or gDNA derived from T cells, B-cell-depleted T cells, or PBMCs. The repertoires were released in a freely available public database meant as a resource for research on the immune response to SARS-CoV-2.

Findings and caveats that apply to the study as a whole: Clinical and demographic metadata were provided uncurated, with the amount varying by source and participant.

Participants in the prospective study were aged roughly 18 to 100 years, lived in more than 20 United States geographic areas, and enrolled through a virtual design. To assign participants to cohorts, the prospective study relied on clinical history that participants themselves reported in a screening survey and a study questionnaire. For ImmuneRACE Cohort 3, a participant was defined as recovered based on two consecutive negative NP/OP PCR tests, clearance by a healthcare professional, or resolution of symptoms. Each participant in the prospective study had whole blood, serum and a nasopharyngeal or oropharyngeal swab collected by mobile phlebotomists. Participants in the prospective study had the option to provide additional blood draws and questionnaires over an approximately 2-month period. Prospective study blood samples were shipped either frozen or at room temperature before DNA extraction.

This sequence uses TRBV6-1 and TRBJ2-1, with TRBD2 as a weak D call on 6 bases. The material sequenced was PBMCs or T cells enriched from blood (not recorded which). The sequence derives from a woman between 18 and 29 years old who had recovered from COVID-19. Read as DNA, the sequence is TGTGCCAGCAGTGATTTGGGGGGACTGGCAGCTGAGCAGTTCTTC. It specifies CASSDLGGLAAEQFF.